These T cell receptor beta chains were read from a single sample in a study of cytomegalovirus exposure and HLA in healthy donors. Using immunoSEQ multiplex PCR, the repertoire was profiled, and TCRdb retains in-frame clones only, with some absent. The sample records roughly 150,000 clones, 50% to 75% being singletons. Sequences were obtained from PBMCs. Receptor source: a woman between 25 and 40 years old in good health and CMV-seropositive. The CDR3 runs from the conserved cysteine through the conserved F or W. The order of the fields is D gene, clone size, V gene, J gene, CDR3 DNA, CDR3 protein. A D gene is named only where the DNA matches it firmly. Rows give clone size only sometimes, using once, few, many, or a class for an expanded clone.

D gene: .; clone size: .; V gene: TRBV5-1; J gene: TRBJ1-1; CDR3 DNA: TGCGCCAGCAGCTTTACGGAGGACACTGAAGCTTTCTTT; CDR3 protein: CASSFTEDTEAFF
D gene: .; clone size: .; V gene: TRBV4-1; J gene: TRBJ2-2; CDR3 DNA: TGCGCCAGCAGCCCGCCCACTAACACCGGGGAGCTGTTTTTT; CDR3 protein: CASSPPTNTGELFF
D gene: TRBD2; clone size: .; V gene: TRBV25-1; J gene: TRBJ2-1; CDR3 DNA: TGTGCCAGCAGTGAACCGGGGGGGCCGGGGAACAATGAGCAGTTCTTC; CDR3 protein: CASSEPGGPGNNEQFF
D gene: TRBD1; clone size: .; V gene: TRBV7-9; J gene: TRBJ2-4; CDR3 DNA: TGTGCCAGCAGCGGACCTAAGACAGGGACCAAAAACATTCAGTACTTC; CDR3 protein: CASSGPKTGTKNIQYF
D gene: .; clone size: .; V gene: TRBV7-9; J gene: TRBJ2-6; CDR3 DNA: TGTGCCAGCAGCCTAGCCTTTTCCTCTGGGGCCAACGTCCTGACTTTC; CDR3 protein: CASSLAFSSGANVLTF
D gene: TRBD2; clone size: .; V gene: TRBV7-9; J gene: TRBJ2-1; CDR3 DNA: TGTGCCAGCAGCTTCAAACGGGGACTAGCGGGAAGGGGGGAGCAGTTCTTC; CDR3 protein: CASSFKRGLAGRGEQFF
D gene: TRBD1; clone size: .; V gene: TRBV5-4; J gene: TRBJ1-2; CDR3 DNA: TGTGCCAGCAGCCCCGGATACAGGGGGCCTAACTATGGCTACACCTTC; CDR3 protein: CASSPGYRGPNYGYTF
D gene: .; clone size: few; V gene: TRBV5-1; J gene: TRBJ2-1; CDR3 DNA: TGCGCCAGCAGCTTGTACGCTACCGGCAATGAGCAGTTCTTC; CDR3 protein: CASSLYATGNEQFF
D gene: TRBD2; clone size: .; V gene: TRBV30; J gene: TRBJ2-3; CDR3 DNA: TGTGCCTGGAGTGTACTAGCGGGAGTGGCAGATACGCAGTATTTT; CDR3 protein: CAWSVLAGVADTQYF
D gene: TRBD1; clone size: .; V gene: TRBV18; J gene: TRBJ2-3; CDR3 DNA: TGTGCCAGCTCAGGGCGGCGGCAGGGGGCTTCAGATACGCAGTATTTT; CDR3 protein: CASSGRRQGASDTQYF
D gene: TRBD1; clone size: few; V gene: TRBV28; J gene: TRBJ2-3; CDR3 DNA: TGTGCCAGCAGTGAGGGACAGGCAATCACAGATACGCAGTATTTT; CDR3 protein: CASSEGQAITDTQYF
D gene: .; clone size: .; V gene: TRBV6-5; J gene: TRBJ1-1; CDR3 DNA: TGTGCCAGCAGCCGAAGAGACAGCCACCAGGCTTTCTTT; CDR3 protein: CASSRRDSHQAFF
D gene: .; clone size: .; V gene: TRBV27; J gene: TRBJ1-5; CDR3 DNA: TGTGCCAGCCGGCCAGACAGGTATAGCAATCAGCCCCAGCATTTT; CDR3 protein: CASRPDRYSNQPQHF
D gene: .; clone size: .; V gene: TRBV10-3; J gene: TRBJ2-1; CDR3 DNA: TGTGCCATCAGAAGATCAGGGTCCTACAATGAGCAGTTCTTC; CDR3 protein: CAIRRSGSYNEQFF
D gene: .; clone size: .; V gene: TRBV2; J gene: TRBJ1-1; CDR3 DNA: TGTGCCAGCAGTGACGGTGGCAGGAAAACTGAAGCTTTCTTT; CDR3 protein: CASSDGGRKTEAFF
D gene: .; clone size: once; V gene: TRBV11-2; J gene: TRBJ1-4; CDR3 DNA: TGTGCCAGCAGCGCCTCCGGGACAAGGAATGGAAAACTGTTTTTT; CDR3 protein: CASSASGTRNGKLFF
D gene: TRBD1; clone size: few; V gene: TRBV5-1; J gene: TRBJ2-7; CDR3 DNA: TGCGCCAGCAGTTCCGGGACAGGGTGGACCTACGAGCAGTACTTC; CDR3 protein: CASSSGTGWTYEQYF
D gene: .; clone size: .; V gene: TRBV27; J gene: TRBJ1-2; CDR3 DNA: TGTGCCAGCAGTTTATTTCCAGGAAGCTATGGCTACACCTTC; CDR3 protein: CASSLFPGSYGYTF
D gene: TRBD2; clone size: few; V gene: TRBV30; J gene: TRBJ2-7; CDR3 DNA: TGTGCCTGGGAGGGACTAGCGGGAGACGAGCAGTACTTC; CDR3 protein: CAWEGLAGDEQYF
D gene: .; clone size: .; V gene: TRBV7-7; J gene: TRBJ2-5; CDR3 DNA: TGTGCTAGCAGCAGAAACGCGGGAATCGAAGAGACCCAGTACTTC; CDR3 protein: CASSRNAGIEETQYF